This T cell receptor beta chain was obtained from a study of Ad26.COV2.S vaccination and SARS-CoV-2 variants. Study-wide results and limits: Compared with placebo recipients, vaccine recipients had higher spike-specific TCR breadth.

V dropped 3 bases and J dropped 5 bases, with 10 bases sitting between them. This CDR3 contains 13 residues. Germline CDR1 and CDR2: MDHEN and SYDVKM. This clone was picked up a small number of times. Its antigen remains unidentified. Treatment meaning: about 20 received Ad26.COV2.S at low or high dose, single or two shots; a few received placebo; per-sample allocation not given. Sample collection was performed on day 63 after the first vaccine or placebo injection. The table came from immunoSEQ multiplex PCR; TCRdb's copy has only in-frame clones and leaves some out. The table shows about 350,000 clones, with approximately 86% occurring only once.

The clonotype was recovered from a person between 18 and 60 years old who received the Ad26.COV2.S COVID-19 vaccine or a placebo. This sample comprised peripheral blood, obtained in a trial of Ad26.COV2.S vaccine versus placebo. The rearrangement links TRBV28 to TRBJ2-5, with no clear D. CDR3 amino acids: CASSFVGRETQYF. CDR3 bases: TGTGCCAGCAGTTTTGTGGGCCGGGAGACCCAGTACTTC.